The present entry profiles one T cell receptor beta chain with its context. Its antigen specificity is not known. Per-base qualities were not stored, and no clone one base away is much larger. Ophthalmopathy patients had moderately to severely active disease, with a Clinical Activity Score of 3 or more, a NOSPECS grade of 4 or more, and a disease duration of less than 3 months. The study excluded patients with uncontrolled infections, other autoimmune diseases, pregnancy or lactation. Diagnoses relied on clinical symptoms, serum thyroxine and TRAb, thyroid ultrasound and orbital computed tomography. Ficoll-Paque density gradient centrifugation was used to isolate PBMCs from 9.5 to 10 ml of fresh peripheral blood. Total RNA was extracted with Trizol reagent, and quality was checked on an Agilent 2100 Bioanalyzer. The entry originates in a study of T cells in Graves' hyperthyroidism and ophthalmopathy (dated by TCRdb to between 2017 and 2020). Regarding the complete study: Peripheral blood samples were taken at initial diagnosis, before any treatment was given. To identify TCR V-J signatures that set the groups apart, the researchers used a discovery cohort of 100 or so patients, made up of approximately 43 with Graves' ophthalmopathy and 55 to 65 with stable Graves' hyperthyroidism. For training and testing, the roughly 97 patients in the discovery cohort were randomly divided in a 7:3 ratio. The paper reports TCR Vbeta CDR3 sequencing of 135 peripheral blood samples: approximately 41 ophthalmopathy, roughly 74 hyperthyroidism and around 17 progressor patients. After blood sampling, hyperthyroidism patients were treated with methimazole at a starting dose of 30 mg daily, and ophthalmopathy patients were treated with high-dose intravenous methylprednisolone. Whether ophthalmopathy could be predicted prospectively was tested in an independent validation cohort made up of roughly 20 hyperthyroidism patients plus 17 patients who later progressed to ophthalmopathy. The study also compared thyroid tissue and blood T-cell repertoires from about 6 Graves' hyperthyroidism patients.

The CDR3, from cysteine to phenylalanine, totals 14 residues. Only CDR3 DNA remains: 42 bases, in frame from the first base. V gives up 2 bases and J gives up 2 bases, and the segment between their germline ends measures 8 bases. The germline V gene (reference sequence) sets CDR1 to MNHEY and CDR2 to SMNVEV. The TCR beta CDR3 regions were amplified from RNA transcripts. A first-round RT-PCR of the TCR CDR3 used the HTBI primer set with the Qiagen OneStep RT-PCR kit. Libraries were constructed in a second round of multiplex PCR, after which size selection and purification were carried out. The libraries were sequenced on an Illumina HiSeq2000 using paired-end 100 bp reads. The source study handled its data this way. SOAPnuke was used to process the raw data, with reads discarded if the reads contained adapters or uncalled bases, had a mean Phred below 15, or lacked an exact constant-primer or identifier match. High-quality paired reads were merged using COPE v1.2.5, and each unique nucleotide sequence was defined as a clonotype. MiTCR v1.1 was used to align clonotypes to the IMGT TRBV, TRBD and TRBJ reference segments. Analysis was restricted to V-J combinations with a frequency above 0.0001, which covered roughly 99% of repertoires. The TCS score was defined as the ratio of F50 (clonal expansion) to E x V (chaos), calculated using BLOSUM62-based TCRdist between CDR3 peptides within each V-J. Welch's t-statistics and random forest reduced 450 to 600 V-J features to under 15, which were used in a naive Bayes classifier (R e1071). The Morisita-Horn index was used to measure how similar the thyroid and blood repertoires were. TCRdb reprocessing: public reads trimmed at Q25 with fastp, clones called with MiXCR, in-frame beta chains kept. Each CDR3 protein gets just one entry, which takes the most common genes and DNA from the rows behind it. TCRdb's processing, not the study's, gives the V and J calls here. The sample table records approximately 600,000 distinct CDR3 sequences; 14% to 15% of these occur just once. The ten largest account for over 3.5% of the sample.

What the authors observed across the whole study: In cross-validation, a model built on a 13 V-J signature told ophthalmopathy apart from stable hyperthyroidism with 85% to 90% sensitivity and approximately 81% specificity, and in testing the same model reached 80%/75%. Most expanded thyroid clonotypes (frequency above 0.001) were also detected in blood, suggesting blood repertoires may reflect thyroid immune responses. No statistical method was used to set the sample size in advance, and investigators knew the group allocation. In validation, the model predicted progression to ophthalmopathy with just under 71% sensitivity and 72% to 75% specificity, a median of about 6 months before onset.

The V gene is TRBV27 and the J gene is TRBJ2-3; no D gene can be assigned with confidence. Sequenced sample: blood. The TCR originated in a woman in her forties with Graves' ophthalmopathy. The base sequence is TGTGCCAGCAGTTTAAAAAGGGCCACAGATACGCAGTATTTT. Its translation reads: CASSLKRATDTQYF.